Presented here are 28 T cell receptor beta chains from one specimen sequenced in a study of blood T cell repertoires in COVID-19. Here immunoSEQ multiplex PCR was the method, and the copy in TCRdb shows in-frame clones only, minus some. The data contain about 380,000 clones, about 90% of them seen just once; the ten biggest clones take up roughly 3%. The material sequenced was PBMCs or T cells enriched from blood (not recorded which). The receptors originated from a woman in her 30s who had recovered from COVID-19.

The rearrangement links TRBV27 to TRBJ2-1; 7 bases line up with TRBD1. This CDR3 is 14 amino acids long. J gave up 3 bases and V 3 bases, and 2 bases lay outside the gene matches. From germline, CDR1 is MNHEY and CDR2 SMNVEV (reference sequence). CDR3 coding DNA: TGTGCCAGCAGTTTCCGGGACAGCTACAATGAGCAGTTCTTC. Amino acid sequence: CASSFRDSYNEQFF.

CDR3: CASSWAGTGHYEQYF. In DNA, the CDR3 is TGTGCCAGCAGCTGGGCCGGGACAGGCCATTACGAGCAGTACTTC. The chain carries TRBV7-9 and TRBJ2-7; 8 positions agree with TRBD1. This CDR3 is built from 15 residues. Germline V gives CDR1 SEHNR, CDR2 FQNEAQ (reference sequence). After removal of 4 bases from V and 4 bases from J, the junction contained 9 bases not matched to a gene.

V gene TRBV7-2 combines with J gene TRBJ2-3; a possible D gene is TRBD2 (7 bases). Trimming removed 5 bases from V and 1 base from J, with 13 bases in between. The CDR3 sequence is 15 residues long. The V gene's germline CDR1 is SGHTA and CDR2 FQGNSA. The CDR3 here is CASSPDSGGTDTQYF. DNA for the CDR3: TGTGCCAGCAGCCCGGACAGCGGGGGCACAGATACGCAGTATTTT.

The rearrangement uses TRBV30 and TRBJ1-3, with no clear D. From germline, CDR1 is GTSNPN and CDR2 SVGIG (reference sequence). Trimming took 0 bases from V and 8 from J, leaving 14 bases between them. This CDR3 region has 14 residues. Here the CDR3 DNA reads TGTGCCTGGAGTGTACGTATGCCGGGAGACACCATATATTTT. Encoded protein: CAWSVRMPGDTIYF.

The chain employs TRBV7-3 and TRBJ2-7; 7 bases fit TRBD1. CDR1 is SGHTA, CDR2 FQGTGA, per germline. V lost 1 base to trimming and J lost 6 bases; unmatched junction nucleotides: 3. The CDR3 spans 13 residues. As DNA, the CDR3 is TGTGCCAGCAGCTTAAACTACAGGGGCGAGCAGTACTTC. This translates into CASSLNYRGEQYF.

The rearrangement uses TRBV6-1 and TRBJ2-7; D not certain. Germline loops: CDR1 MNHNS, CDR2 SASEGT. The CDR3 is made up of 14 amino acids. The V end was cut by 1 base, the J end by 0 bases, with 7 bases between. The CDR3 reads CASSEEPRSYEQYF. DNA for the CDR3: TGTGCCAGCAGTGAAGAGCCCCGCTCCTACGAGCAGTACTTC.

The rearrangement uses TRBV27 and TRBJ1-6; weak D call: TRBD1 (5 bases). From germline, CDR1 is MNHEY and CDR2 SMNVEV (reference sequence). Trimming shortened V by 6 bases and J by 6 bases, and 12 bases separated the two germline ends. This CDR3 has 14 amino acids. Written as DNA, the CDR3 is TGTGCCAGCAGCCCAGGGTTTACTAATTCACCCCTCCACTTT. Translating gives CASSPGFTNSPLHF.

The CDR3 region has the DNA TGTGCCAGCAGCCACGCTCTCGGTGGCGGGAGCTCCTACGAGCAGTACTTC. Translating it yields CASSHALGGGSSYEQYF. This rearrangement joins TRBV6-2 or TRBV6-3 to TRBJ2-7; 7 bases fit TRBD2. The junction had 14 bases not matched to a gene; V was cut back by 6 bases and J by 0 bases. In germline, CDR1 is MNHEY, CDR2 SVGEGT. The CDR3 sequence is 17 residues long.

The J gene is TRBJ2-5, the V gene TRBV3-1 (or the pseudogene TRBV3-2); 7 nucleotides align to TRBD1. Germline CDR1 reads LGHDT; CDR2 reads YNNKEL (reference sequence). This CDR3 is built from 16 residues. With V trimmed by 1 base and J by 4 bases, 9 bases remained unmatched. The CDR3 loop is CASSQATGEVGETQYF. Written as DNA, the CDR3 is TGTGCCAGCAGCCAAGCTACAGGGGAAGTTGGAGAGACCCAGTACTTC.

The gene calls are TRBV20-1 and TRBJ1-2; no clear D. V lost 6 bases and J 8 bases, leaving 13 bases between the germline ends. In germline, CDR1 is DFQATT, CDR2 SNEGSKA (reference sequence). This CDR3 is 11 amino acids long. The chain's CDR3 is CSARRGGGYTF. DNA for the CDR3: TGCAGTGCCCGTCGGGGAGGGGGCTACACCTTC.

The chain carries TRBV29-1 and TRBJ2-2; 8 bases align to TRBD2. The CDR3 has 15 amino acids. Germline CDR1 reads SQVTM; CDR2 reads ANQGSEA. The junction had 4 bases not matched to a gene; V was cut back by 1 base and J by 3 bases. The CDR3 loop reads CSVEGTSGHTGELFF. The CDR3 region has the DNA TGCAGCGTTGAAGGTACTAGCGGTCACACCGGGGAGCTGTTTTTT.

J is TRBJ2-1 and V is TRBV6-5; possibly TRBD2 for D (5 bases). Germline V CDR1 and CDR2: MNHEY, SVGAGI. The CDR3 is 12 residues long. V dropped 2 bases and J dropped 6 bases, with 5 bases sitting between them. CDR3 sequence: CASSYGLNEQFF. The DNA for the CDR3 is TGTGCCAGCAGTTACGGACTCAATGAGCAGTTCTTC.

CDR3: CASSLTFVGELFF. CDR3 DNA: TGTGCCAGCAGCTTAACGTTCGTTGGGGAGCTGTTTTTT. This sequence joins TRBV7-3 and TRBJ2-2; D not certain. This CDR3 is built from 13 residues. The V end was cut by 0 bases, the J end by 8 bases, with 7 bases between. The V gene's germline CDR1 is SGHTA and CDR2 FQGTGA.

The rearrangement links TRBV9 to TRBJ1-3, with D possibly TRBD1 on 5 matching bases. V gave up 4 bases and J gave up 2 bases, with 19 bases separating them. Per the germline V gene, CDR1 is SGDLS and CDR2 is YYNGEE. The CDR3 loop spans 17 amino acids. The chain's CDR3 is CASSPSVGGSAGNTIYF. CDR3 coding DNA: TGTGCCAGCAGCCCCTCCGTCGGGGGGTCGGCTGGAAACACCATATATTTT.

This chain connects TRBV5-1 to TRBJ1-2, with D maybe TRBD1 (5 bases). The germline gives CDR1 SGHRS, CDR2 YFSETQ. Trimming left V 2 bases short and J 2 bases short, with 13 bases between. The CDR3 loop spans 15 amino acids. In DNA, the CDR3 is TGCGCCAGCAGCTTCGGAGGGCAGGGCAACTATGGCTACACCTTC. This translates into CASSFGGQGNYGYTF.

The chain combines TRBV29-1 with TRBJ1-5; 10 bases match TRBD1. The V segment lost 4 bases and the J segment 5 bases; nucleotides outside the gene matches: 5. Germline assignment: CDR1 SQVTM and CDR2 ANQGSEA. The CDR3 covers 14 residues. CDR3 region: CSVVETGGDQPQHF. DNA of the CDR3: TGCAGCGTTGTAGAGACAGGGGGCGATCAGCCCCAGCATTTT.

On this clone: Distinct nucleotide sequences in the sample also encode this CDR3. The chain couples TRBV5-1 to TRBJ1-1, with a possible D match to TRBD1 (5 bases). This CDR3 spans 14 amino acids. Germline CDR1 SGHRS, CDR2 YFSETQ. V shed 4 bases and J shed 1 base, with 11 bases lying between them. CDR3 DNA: TGCGCCAGCAGCCTACAAGGGGCGAACACTGAAGCTTTCTTT. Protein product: CASSLQGANTEAFF.

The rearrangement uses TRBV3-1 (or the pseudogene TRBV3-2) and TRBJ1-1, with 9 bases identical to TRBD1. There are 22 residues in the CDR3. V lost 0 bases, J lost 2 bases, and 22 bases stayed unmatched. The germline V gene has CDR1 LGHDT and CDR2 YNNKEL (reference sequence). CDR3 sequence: CASSQEKLFPRSLDRGNTEAFF. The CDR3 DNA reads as TGTGCCAGCAGCCAAGAAAAGCTCTTCCCTAGGTCCTTGGACAGGGGAAACACTGAAGCTTTCTTT.

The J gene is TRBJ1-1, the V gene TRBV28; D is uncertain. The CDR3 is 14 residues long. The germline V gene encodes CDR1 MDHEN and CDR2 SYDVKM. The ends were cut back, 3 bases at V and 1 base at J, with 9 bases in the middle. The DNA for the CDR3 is TGTGCCAGCAGTTTGGTGGGAGAGAACACTGAAGCTTTCTTT. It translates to CASSLVGENTEAFF. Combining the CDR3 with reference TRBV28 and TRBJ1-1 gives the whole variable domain DVKVTQSSRYLVKRTGEKVFLECVQDMDHENMFWYRQDPGLGLRLIYFSYDVKMKEKGDIPEGYSVSREKKERFSLILESASTNQTSMYLCASSLVGENTEAFFGQGTRLTVV.

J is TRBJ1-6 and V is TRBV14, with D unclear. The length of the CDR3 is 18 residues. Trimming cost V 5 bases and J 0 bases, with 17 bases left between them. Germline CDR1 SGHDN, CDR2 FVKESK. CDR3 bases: TGTGCCAGCAGCACCTCACAGTTAGGGAGCTCCTATAATTCACCCCTCCACTTT. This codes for CASSTSQLGSSYNSPLHF.

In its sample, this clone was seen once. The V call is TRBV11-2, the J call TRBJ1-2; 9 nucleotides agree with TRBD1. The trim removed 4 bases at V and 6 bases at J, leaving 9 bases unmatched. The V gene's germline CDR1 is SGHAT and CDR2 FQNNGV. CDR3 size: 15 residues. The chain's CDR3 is CASSSKLTGGDGYTF. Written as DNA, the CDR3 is TGTGCCAGCAGCTCTAAACTCACAGGGGGCGATGGCTACACCTTC.

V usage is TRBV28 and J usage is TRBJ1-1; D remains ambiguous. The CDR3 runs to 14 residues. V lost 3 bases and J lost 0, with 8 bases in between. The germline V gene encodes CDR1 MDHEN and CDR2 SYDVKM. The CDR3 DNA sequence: TGTGCCAGCAGTTTGGGCAGTATGAACACTGAAGCTTTCTTT. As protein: CASSLGSMNTEAFF.

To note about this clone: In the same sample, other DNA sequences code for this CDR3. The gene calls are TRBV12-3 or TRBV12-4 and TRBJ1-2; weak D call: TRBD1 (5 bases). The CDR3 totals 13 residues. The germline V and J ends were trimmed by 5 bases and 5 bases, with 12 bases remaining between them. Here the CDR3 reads CASSIDSNYGYTF. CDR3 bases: TGTGCCAGCAGTATCGACAGTAATTATGGCTACACCTTC.

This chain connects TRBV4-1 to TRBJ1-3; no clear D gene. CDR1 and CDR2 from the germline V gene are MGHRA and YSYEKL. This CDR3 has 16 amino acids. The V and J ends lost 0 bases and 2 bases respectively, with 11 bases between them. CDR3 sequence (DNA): TGCGCCAGCAGCCAAGAGTATCAGGCTACTGGAAACACCATATATTTT. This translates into CASSQEYQATGNTIYF.

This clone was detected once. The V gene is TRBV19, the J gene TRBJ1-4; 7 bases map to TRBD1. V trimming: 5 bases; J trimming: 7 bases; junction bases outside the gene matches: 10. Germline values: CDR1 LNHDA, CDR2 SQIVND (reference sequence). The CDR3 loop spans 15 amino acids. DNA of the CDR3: TGTGCCAGTAGTGGTGGGGGACAGAGGGGTGAAAAACTGTTTTTT. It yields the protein CASSGGGQRGEKLFF.

The CDR3 here is CSVAGTSGHTGELFF. The DNA of the CDR3 is TGCAGCGTGGCCGGGACTAGCGGGCATACCGGGGAGCTGTTTTTT. The chain links TRBV29-1 to TRBJ2-2; 12 bases fit TRBD2. This CDR3 is 15 amino acids long. Germline V lookup: CDR1 SQVTM, CDR2 ANQGSEA. V shed 6 bases, J shed 5 bases, and the junction held 7 bases outside the gene matches.

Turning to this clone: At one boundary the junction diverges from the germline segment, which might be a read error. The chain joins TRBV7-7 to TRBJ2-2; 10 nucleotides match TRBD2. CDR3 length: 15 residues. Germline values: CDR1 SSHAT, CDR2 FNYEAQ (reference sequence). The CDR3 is CASSSSGSNTGELFF. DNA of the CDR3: TGTGCTAGCAGCTCTAGCGGGAGTAACACCGGGGAGCTGTTTTTT.

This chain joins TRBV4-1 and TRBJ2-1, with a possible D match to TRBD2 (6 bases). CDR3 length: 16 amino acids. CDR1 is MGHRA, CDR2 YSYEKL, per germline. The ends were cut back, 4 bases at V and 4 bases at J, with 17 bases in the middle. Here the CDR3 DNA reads TGCGCCAGCAGCCCCGGCGACGAGGCGGGATACAATGAGCAGTTCTTC. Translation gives CASSPGDEAGYNEQFF.